The 31 T cell receptor beta chains below all came from one sample that was sequenced in a study of T cells in Graves' hyperthyroidism and ophthalmopathy. RNA transcripts were the template for amplifying TCR beta CDR3 regions. With the HTBI primer set, the TCR CDR3 went through a first round of RT-PCR. Each CDR3 protein is one row after TCRdb ran MiXCR on the multiplex PCR reads. The repertoire holds hundreds of thousands of distinct CDR3 sequences, with 38% as singletons. The specimen sequenced was blood. The origin of the receptors is a man in his late teens or twenties with Graves' hyperthyroidism.

This clonotype was observed many times. The rearrangement uses TRBV24-1 and TRBJ2-5; D ambiguous. The germline V gene has CDR1 KGHDR and CDR2 SFDVKD. V gave up 4 bases and J gave up 3 bases, with 8 bases separating them. This CDR3 contains 13 residues. DNA of the CDR3: TGTGCCACCAGTGACTCGCGGAAAGAGACCCAGTACTTC. It yields the protein CATSDSRKETQYF.

A remark on this clonotype: A much larger clone lies one base from this, so it may be a read error. The chain is built from TRBV20-1 and TRBJ2-7, with 10 bases identical to TRBD1. CDR3 size: 13 residues. Germline CDR1 is DFQATT and CDR2 is SNEGSKA (reference sequence). The CDR3 loop is CSTDWDRGYEQYF. The CDR3 DNA sequence: TGCAGCACAGACTGGGACAGGGGCTACGAGCAGTACTTC.

The chain recombines TRBV4-1 with TRBJ1-1; no clear D gene. The length of the CDR3 is 13 residues. The germline V gene encodes CDR1 MGHRA and CDR2 YSYEKL. Trimming cost V 0 bases and J 5 bases, with 7 bases left between them. The CDR3 DNA reads as TGCGCCAGCAGCCAAGAGACCCTAACTGAAGCTTTCTTT. Amino acid sequence: CASSQETLTEAFF.

This clonotype was observed at least ten times. The V call is TRBV7-9, the J call TRBJ1-6; maybe TRBD1 (6 bases). The CDR3 consists of 14 residues. CDR1 SEHNR and CDR2 FQNEAQ come from the germline V gene (reference sequence). Trimming shortened V by 4 bases and J by 11 bases, and 15 bases separated the two germline ends. The CDR3 reads CASSSQGSDTPLHF. The CDR3 DNA is TGTGCCAGCAGCTCACAGGGATCTGACACACCCCTCCACTTT.

V and J are TRBV19 and TRBJ2-6; 7 bases are shared with TRBD1. Germline V lookup: CDR1 LNHDA, CDR2 SQIVND (reference sequence). Trimming at V came to 3 bases and at J to 3 bases, leaving 8 bases not matched to a gene. The CDR3 length is 17 residues. The CDR3 sequence is CASSMTGIEGGANVLTF. CDR3 coding DNA: TGTGCCAGTAGTATGACAGGGATAGAGGGTGGGGCCAACGTCCTGACTTTC.

This clonotype was seen a few times. This rearrangement joins TRBV20-1 to TRBJ2-7; possibly TRBD2 for D (6 bases). This CDR3 is built from 15 residues. Looked up from germline, CDR1 is DFQATT and CDR2 is SNEGSKA (reference sequence). V gave up 2 bases and J gave up 0 bases, with 14 bases separating them. CDR3 protein: CSARSPREGSYEQYF. CDR3 nucleotides: TGCAGTGCTAGATCCCCGCGGGAAGGCTCCTACGAGCAGTACTTC.

In its sample, this clonotype was seen many times. The gene calls are TRBV20-1 and TRBJ1-5; D call uncertain. Trimming stripped 7 bases from V and 5 bases from J, with 15 bases between. The V gene's germline CDR1 is DFQATT and CDR2 SNEGSKA (reference sequence). There are 13 residues in the CDR3. CDR3 bases: TGCAGTGTGGAAAAGGGAGGCCATCAGCCCCAGCATTTT. As protein: CSVEKGGHQPQHF.

V and J are TRBV19 and TRBJ1-5, with a weak D call TRBD1 (6 bases). From germline, CDR1 is LNHDA and CDR2 SQIVND (reference sequence). Trimming cost V 11 bases and J 7 bases, with 18 bases left between them. The CDR3 runs to 13 residues. CDR3 sequence: CAWSTGLWQPQHF. CDR3 bases: TGTGCCTGGAGTACAGGGCTCTGGCAGCCCCAGCATTTT.

The sample holds a few counts of this clonotype. CDR3 residues: CASSTLMGTEAFF. CDR3 nucleotides: TGTGCCAGCAGCACCCTGATGGGCACTGAAGCTTTCTTT. The gene calls are TRBV5-4 and TRBJ1-1; D gene unclear. The CDR3 covers 13 residues. V lost 4 bases to trimming and J lost 4 bases, with 11 bases between them. CDR1 and CDR2 from the germline V gene are SGHNT and YYREEE (reference sequence).

This clonotype was seen more than once but under ten times. V and J are TRBV7-9 and TRBJ2-5; D unclear. The CDR3 consists of 12 residues. Germline CDR1 reads SEHNR; CDR2 reads FQNEAQ (reference sequence). V was clipped by 4 bases and J by 9 bases, with 12 bases between them. The CDR3 coding sequence is TGTGCCAGCAGCTCCCGACTCGCGGCCCAGTACTTC. It specifies CASSSRLAAQYF.

In regard to this clonotype: A much larger clone lies a single base off, so this may be a read error. Because the CDR3's place on the DNA is in doubt, the DNA is left out and the CDR3 is given as listed by TCRdb. This chain connects TRBV12-3 or TRBV12-4 to TRBJ1-2; the D call in the table, TRBD1, was not verified against the DNA. Inclusive of both ends, the CDR3 amounts to 12 amino acids. CDR3 sequence: CASSFGTGSDTF.

This clonotype was counted at least ten times. The V and J genes are TRBV10-3 and TRBJ2-2, with D maybe TRBD2 (6 bases). The CDR3 is 15 amino acids. Trimming took off 1 base at V and 6 bases at J, with 12 bases between the two ends. The germline V gene encodes CDR1 ENHRY and CDR2 SYGVKD. The CDR3 sequence: CAISEFRLEAGELFF. The CDR3 DNA sequence: TGTGCCATCAGTGAGTTTCGACTAGAGGCCGGGGAGCTGTTTTTT.

In this sample, this clonotype turned up a few times. The chain carries TRBV7-3 and TRBJ1-2; the D is unclear. Trimming left V 5 bases short and J 7 bases short, with 20 bases between. The CDR3 runs 15 residues. Germline CDR1 SGHTA, CDR2 FQGTGA. The CDR3 loop reads CASSPSPADRGGYTF. The CDR3 nucleotides read TGTGCCAGCAGCCCCTCCCCGGCGGATCGGGGTGGCTACACCTTC. Full variable domain (missing parts from reference TRBV7-3 and TRBJ1-2): GAGVSQTPSNKVTEKGKYVELRCDPISGHTALYWYRQSLGQGPEFLIYFQGTGAADDSGLPNDRFFAVRPEGSVSTLKIQRTERGDSAVYLCASSPSPADRGGYTFGSGTRLTVV.

This clonotype was observed a few times. Given a much more abundant clone one base away, this may be a read error. The chain employs TRBV15 and TRBJ1-4; no definite D call. The CDR3 consists of 15 residues. Germline V gives CDR1 LNHNV, CDR2 YYDKDF (reference sequence). Here the CDR3 reads CATSPGEATNGKLFF. The CDR3 coding sequence is TGTGCCACCAGCCCGGGCGAAGCAACTAATGGAAAACTGTTTTTT. The variable domain in full, with the rest retrieved from reference TRBV15 and TRBJ1-4, is DAMVIQNPRYQVTQFGKPVTLSCSQTLNHNVMYWYQQKSSQAPKLLFHYYDKDFNNEADTPDNFQSRRPNTSFCFLDIRSPGLGDTAMYLCATSPGEATNGKLFFGSGTQLSVL.

As to this clonotype: A much larger clone differs by one base, so this may be a read error. The chain carries TRBV7-9 and TRBJ2-7; D may match TRBD1 or TRBD2 (5 bases each). The CDR3 spans 13 residues. The germline V and J ends were trimmed by 5 bases and 2 bases, with 10 bases remaining between them. Germline values: CDR1 SEHNR, CDR2 FQNEAQ (reference sequence). CDR3: CASSPRDAYEQYF. The CDR3 DNA is TGTGCCAGCAGCCCCCGGGACGCCTACGAGCAGTACTTC.

Ten or more counts support this clonotype. The V gene is TRBV5-4, the J gene TRBJ1-4; no clear D. Trimming took off 0 bases at V and 5 bases at J, with 8 bases between the two ends. The CDR3 loop spans 14 amino acids. CDR1 and CDR2 from the germline V gene are SGHNT and YYREEE (reference sequence). The CDR3 DNA reads TGTGCCAGCAGCTTGGCCGGGTCCAATGAAAAACTGTTTTTT. Translating it yields CASSLAGSNEKLFF.

The chain employs TRBV7-2 and TRBJ1-3; D gene ambiguous. Germline CDR1 SGHTA, CDR2 FQGNSA. Trimming left V 5 bases short and J 0 bases short, with 8 bases between. CDR3 length: 14 amino acids. The chain's CDR3 is CASSHELSGNTIYF. CDR3 nucleotides: TGTGCCAGCAGCCACGAGCTCTCTGGAAACACCATATATTTT. The full variable domain, with the rest looked up from reference TRBV7-2 and TRBJ1-3, is GAGVSQSPSNKVTEKGKDVELRCDPISGHTALYWYRQSLGQGLEFLIYFQGNSAPDKSGLPSDRFSAERTGGSVSTLTIQRTQQEDSAVYLCASSHELSGNTIYFGEGSWLTVV.

The sample holds a few counts of this clonotype. The chain links TRBV14 to TRBJ2-5; D is ambiguous. V lost 4 bases, J lost 2 bases, and 11 bases lay in between. The CDR3 extends over 14 amino acids. CDR1 is SGHDN and CDR2 is FVKESK in the germline V gene. CDR3 DNA: TGTGCCAGCAGCCCTATAGGCTTACAAGAGACCCAGTACTTC. It codes for CASSPIGLQETQYF.

CDR3 sequence: CSARDRGVAGVDAEAFF. The CDR3, as DNA: TGCAGTGCTAGAGATCGAGGTGTGGCGGGGGTCGATGCTGAAGCTTTCTTT. The chain employs TRBV20-1 and TRBJ1-1, with TRBD1 as a possible D gene (5 bases). The CDR3 runs 17 residues. Looked up from germline, CDR1 is DFQATT and CDR2 is SNEGSKA (reference sequence). Trimming pared 0 bases from V and 6 bases from J, leaving 23 bases between.

V and J are TRBV5-1 and TRBJ1-2, with D unclear. V dropped 0 bases and J dropped 2 bases, with 11 bases sitting between them. Germline V gene sequence: CDR1 SGHRS, CDR2 YFSETQ. The CDR3 runs 15 residues. CDR3: CASSLEPPANYGYTF. Written as DNA, the CDR3 is TGCGCCAGCAGCTTGGAGCCCCCGGCAAACTATGGCTACACCTTC.

This clonotype has a handful of counts. V gene TRBV5-1 combines with J gene TRBJ1-5; D is uncertain. The CDR3 spans 15 residues. V was pared by 0 bases and J by 0 bases, with 7 bases between. Germline values: CDR1 SGHRS, CDR2 YFSETQ. CDR3 sequence reads: CASSLGPSSNQPQHF. CDR3 DNA: TGCGCCAGCAGCTTGGGGCCTTCTAGCAATCAGCCCCAGCATTTT.

This clonotype was seen a few times. The rearrangement joins TRBV9 to TRBJ2-7; a possible D gene is TRBD2 (6 bases). The CDR3 contains 14 residues. Per the germline V gene, CDR1 is SGDLS and CDR2 is YYNGEE. Deletions cut 2 bases from V and 3 bases from J, with 12 bases between. Here the CDR3 DNA reads TGTGCCAGCAGCGTCGGAGGGCAGGGCTACGAGCAGTACTTC. It codes for CASSVGGQGYEQYF. The full variable domain, rest sourced from reference TRBV9 and TRBJ2-7, is DSGVTQTPKHLITATGQRVTLRCSPRSGDLSVYWYQQSLDQGLQFLIQYYNGEERAKGNILERFSAQQFPDLHSELNLSSLELGDSALYFCASSVGGQGYEQYFGPGTRLTVT.

The genes are TRBV20-1 and TRBJ1-2; TRBD1 agrees at 8 bases. The CDR3 is 12 residues long. V lost 6 bases to trimming and J lost 5 bases; unmatched junction nucleotides: 5. CDR1 is DFQATT, CDR2 SNEGSKA, per germline (reference sequence). CDR3 sequence: CSAEGTGYGYTF. The CDR3 DNA follows: TGCAGTGCGGAGGGGACAGGTTATGGCTACACCTTC.

As for this clonotype: Germline and junction disagree at one end, which may indicate a read error. The chain combines TRBV5-1 with TRBJ2-2; no clear D. The CDR3 is made up of 12 amino acids. Germline V gives CDR1 SGHRS, CDR2 YFSETQ. The CDR3 loop is CTSSPDTGELFF. CDR3 DNA sequence: TGTACCAGCAGCCCAGACACCGGGGAGCTGTTTTTT.

This clonotype was detected a few times. This chain uses TRBV7-6 with TRBJ2-5, with TRBD1 matching 12 bases. The CDR3 contains 16 residues. Trimming took 5 bases from V and 5 from J; bases not matched to a gene: 9. Germline assignment: CDR1 SGHVS and CDR2 FNYEAQ. CDR3 DNA sequence: TGTGCCAGCAGCACTTACCGGGACAGGGGGCTGGAGACCCAGTACTTC. Translation gives CASSTYRDRGLETQYF.

This clonotype was found a few times. CDR3 DNA sequence: TGTGCCAGCAGCCAACTCGGGGGACACCTGGATCAGCCCCAGCATTTT. Its translation: CASSQLGGHLDQPQHF. This chain uses TRBV7-2 with TRBJ1-5; D is perhaps TRBD1 (6 bases). CDR1 is SGHTA and CDR2 is FQGNSA in the germline V gene. Trimming took off 5 bases at V and 5 bases at J, with 19 bases between the two ends. This CDR3 is 16 amino acids long. Complete variable domain (other parts from reference TRBV7-2 and TRBJ1-5): GAGVSQSPSNKVTEKGKDVELRCDPISGHTALYWYRQSLGQGLEFLIYFQGNSAPDKSGLPSDRFSAERTGGSVSTLTIQRTQQEDSAVYLCASSQLGGHLDQPQHFGDGTRLSIL.

The J gene is TRBJ1-5, the V gene TRBV9; the D gene is possibly TRBD1 (5 bases). Germline assignment: CDR1 SGDLS and CDR2 YYNGEE. This CDR3 has 15 amino acids. Trimming pared 3 bases from V and 2 bases from J, leaving 12 bases between. CDR3 coding DNA: TGTGCCAGCAGCGCGGGGGGGGGAGGCAATCAGCCCCAGCATTTT. This gives the protein CASSAGGGGNQPQHF. Full variable domain (outside the CDR3, taken from reference TRBV9 and TRBJ1-5): DSGVTQTPKHLITATGQRVTLRCSPRSGDLSVYWYQQSLDQGLQFLIQYYNGEERAKGNILERFSAQQFPDLHSELNLSSLELGDSALYFCASSAGGGGNQPQHFGDGTRLSIL.

The chain links TRBV12-3 or TRBV12-4 to TRBJ2-2; D is possibly TRBD2 (5 bases). The CDR3 is made up of 14 amino acids. V was cut by 4 bases and J by 6 bases, with 12 bases left in between. In DNA form, the CDR3 reads TGTGCCAGCAGTTCCCTAGCCTCGGCCGGGGAGCTGTTTTTT. This encodes CASSSLASAGELFF.

CDR3 DNA: TGTGCCAGCAGCTTATCCGACGAGACCCAGTACTTC. Its protein product is CASSLSDETQYF. The V gene is TRBV7-9, the J gene TRBJ2-5, with unresolved D. V was pared by 2 bases and J by 5 bases, with 6 bases between. This CDR3 spans 12 amino acids. Germline-derived CDR1 and CDR2 are SEHNR and FQNEAQ (reference sequence).

V gene TRBV4-1 combines with J gene TRBJ1-1, with D uncertain. V shed 4 bases and J shed 1 base, with 16 bases lying between them. The length of the CDR3 is 16 residues. CDR1 and CDR2 (germline): MGHRA, YSYEKL. CDR3 region: CASSPTPGETNTEAFF. The CDR3 DNA is TGCGCCAGCAGCCCCACCCCCGGGGAGACGAACACTGAAGCTTTCTTT.

The chain carries TRBV6-5 and TRBJ2-6; the match to TRBD1 covers 11 bases. The ends lost 10 bases at V and 1 base at J; junction bases unmatched: 15. This CDR3 region has 19 residues. CDR1 is MNHEY, CDR2 SVGAGI, per germline. CDR3 residues: CATIKPKGQGGSGANVLTF. The CDR3 DNA sequence: TGTGCCACCATTAAACCGAAGGGACAGGGGGGGTCTGGGGCCAACGTCCTGACTTTC.